This TCR beta chain appears in the sequencing data of a study of shared clonotypes between healthy human individuals. The repertoire was sequenced with immunoSEQ multiplex PCR; TCRdb's copy has only in-frame clones and lacks some. This table has hundreds of thousands of clones, roughly 72% appearing once. The sequenced material came from memory CD4+ T cells sorted from blood. Described subset: CD45RA-negative fraction. The sequence was collected from a woman aged 25 to 45 in good health.

The CDR3 loop reads CASSHGQGTDTIYF. In DNA, the CDR3 is TGTGCCAGTAGTCACGGACAGGGTACGGACACCATATATTTT. The V and J genes are TRBV19 and TRBJ1-3, with TRBD1 matching 8 bases. The CDR3 spans 14 residues. From germline, CDR1 is LNHDA and CDR2 SQIVND (reference sequence). V was pared by 5 bases and J by 8 bases, with 8 bases of the junction left unmatched.